The 10 T cell receptor beta chains below were found in one sample sequenced in a study of T cells in Graves' hyperthyroidism and ophthalmopathy. Researchers took RNA transcripts and amplified the TCR beta CDR3 regions from them. An initial round of RT-PCR targeting the TCR CDR3 relied on the HTBI primer set. One entry per CDR3 protein, called by TCRdb with MiXCR from the multiplex PCR reads. This sample has about 380,000 distinct CDR3 sequences, with roughly 14% found just once. The specimen was blood. These receptors came from a man in his thirties or forties with Graves' hyperthyroidism that later progressed to Graves' ophthalmopathy.

This clonotype has just a few counts. The genes are TRBV7-2 and TRBJ2-1; a possible D gene is TRBD2 (6 bases). V shed 3 bases and J shed 1 base, with 16 bases lying between them. In germline, CDR1 is SGHTA, CDR2 FQGNSA. The CDR3 is 17 residues long. The CDR3 spells CASSFIGGTRSYNEQFF. The CDR3 nucleotides read TGTGCCAGCAGCTTCATTGGGGGGACTCGTTCCTACAATGAGCAGTTCTTC.

Many counts were recorded for this clonotype. The chain couples TRBV2 to TRBJ1-1; D is unclear. The V gene's germline CDR1 is SNHLY and CDR2 FYNNEI. This CDR3 is built from 11 residues. V lost 7 bases to trimming and J lost 6 bases, with 9 bases between them. The CDR3 bases are TGTGCCAGCACGAGGGAGGCTGAAGCTTTCTTT. This encodes CASTREAEAFF.

This clonotype was recorded only once. V usage is TRBV2 and J usage is TRBJ2-1, with D possibly matching TRBD1 (5 bases). The CDR3 totals 15 residues. Germline assignment: CDR1 SNHLY and CDR2 FYNNEI. V was shortened by 6 bases and J by 2 bases, with 14 bases between the two germline ends. DNA for the CDR3: TGTGCCAGCAGGGTCGACAGTGGGGCCTACAATGAGCAGTTCTTC. Translating it yields CASRVDSGAYNEQFF.

A note on this clonotype: One end of the junction fails to match germline, which may point to a read error. This chain links TRBV6-5 with TRBJ2-5, with D maybe TRBD2 (5 bases). CDR1 is MNHEY and CDR2 is SVGAGI in the germline V gene. The CDR3 spans 13 residues. The CDR3 here is CASSYRPGETQCF. CDR3 DNA sequence: TGTGCCAGCAGTTACCGGCCTGGGGAGACCCAGTGCTTC.

Many counts were recorded for this clonotype. The chain couples TRBV12-5 to TRBJ1-5, with D possibly being TRBD1 (6 bases). The CDR3 has 16 amino acids. The V gene's germline CDR1 is LGHNT and CDR2 FRNRAP. V lost 0 bases to trimming and J lost 2 bases, with 11 bases between them. As DNA, the CDR3 is TGTGCTAGTGGTTTGGTAACAGGGACCGGCAATCAGCCCCAGCATTTT. This gives the protein CASGLVTGTGNQPQHF.

A few counts support this clonotype. This chain connects TRBV5-4 to TRBJ1-3; no firm D call. Per germline, CDR1 SGHNT and CDR2 YYREEE (reference sequence). Trimming left V 0 bases short and J 2 bases short, with 9 bases between. CDR3 size: 15 residues. CDR3 sequence: CASSLDQGTGNTIYF. CDR3 coding DNA: TGTGCCAGCAGCTTGGATCAAGGGACTGGAAACACCATATATTTT.

This clonotype was seen at least ten times. The chain uses TRBV5-6 and TRBJ1-5; D not resolved. This CDR3 is 14 amino acids long. Trimming removed 4 bases at V and 6 bases at J, with 14 bases between. Germline V gene sequence: CDR1 SGHDT, CDR2 YYEEEE. For the CDR3, the DNA is TGTGCCAGCAGCCAAGACGGGCTGGGTCAGCCCCAGCATTTT. This translates into CASSQDGLGQPQHF.

This clonotype was detected ten times or more. The rearrangement uses TRBV14 and TRBJ2-2; D not resolved. Trimming cost V 1 base and J 4 bases, with 7 bases left between them. Germline V lookup: CDR1 SGHDN, CDR2 FVKESK. The CDR3 is made up of 14 amino acids. The CDR3 bases are TGTGCCAGCAGCCAAGCGGGTCGCACCGGGGAGCTGTTTTTT. Protein product: CASSQAGRTGELFF. Variable domain in full (rest from reference TRBV14 and TRBJ2-2): EAGVTQFPSHSVIEKGQTVTLRCDPISGHDNLYWYRRVMGKEIKFLLHFVKESKQDESGMPNNRFLAERTGGTYSTLKVQPAELEDSGVYFCASSQAGRTGELFFGEGSRLTVL.

In this sample, this clonotype turned up a few times. The J gene is TRBJ2-5, the V gene TRBV20-1; 9 bases are shared with TRBD2. V trimming: 6 bases; J trimming: 11 bases; junction bases outside the gene matches: 13. Germline V gives CDR1 DFQATT, CDR2 SNEGSKA (reference sequence). The CDR3 covers 13 residues. CDR3 coding DNA: TGCAGTGCCGAGAGGCGGCTAGCGGGGACGCAGTACTTC. This encodes CSAERRLAGTQYF.

This clonotype was counted many times. The chain joins TRBV3-1 to TRBJ1-5, with TRBD1 matching 7 bases. The trim removed 4 bases at V and 4 bases at J, leaving 7 bases unmatched. The CDR3 contains 15 residues. Germline V gives CDR1 LGHDT, CDR2 YNNKEL (reference sequence). This chain's CDR3 is CASSPGPQGNQPQHF. CDR3 nucleotide sequence: TGTGCCAGCAGCCCGGGCCCACAGGGGAATCAGCCCCAGCATTTT.